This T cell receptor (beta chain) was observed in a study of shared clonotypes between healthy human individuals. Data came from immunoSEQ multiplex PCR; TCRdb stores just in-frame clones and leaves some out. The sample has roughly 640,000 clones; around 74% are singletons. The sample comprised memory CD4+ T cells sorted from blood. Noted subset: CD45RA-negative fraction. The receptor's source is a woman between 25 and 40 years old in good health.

Written as DNA, the CDR3 is TGTGCCAGTAGTATAACAGGGGGCTCTGGGGCCAACGTCCTGACTTTC. Translating gives CASSITGGSGANVLTF. The V call is TRBV19, the J call TRBJ2-6; 8 positions agree with TRBD1. The CDR3 runs 16 residues. Per germline, CDR1 LNHDA and CDR2 SQIVND (reference sequence). J was trimmed by 0 bases and V by 2 bases; bases with no gene match: 0.